This T cell receptor (beta chain) derives from a study of blood T cell repertoires in COVID-19 (dated by TCRdb to the early 2020s). Notes on the research overall: The collaborator samples originated in the United States, Italy and Spain and spanned the acute and convalescent phases of COVID-19. The material from the prospective study consisted of cDNA or gDNA derived from T cells, B-cell-depleted T cells, or PBMCs. Deeply sampled blood TCRbeta repertoires from subjects exposed to, actively infected with, or recovered from COVID-19 were included in the dataset. A freely available public database, intended as a resource for researchers studying the immune response to SARS-CoV-2, is where the repertoires were released. The samples were drawn from two sources: the first 160 participants of the ongoing ImmuneRACE study, and about 1,300 subjects contributed by 6 global collaborators. Sample metadata almost always included a de-identified subject ID, COVID-19 status, age in years and sex. Where available, HLA class I and class II types were taken from metadata supplied by the sample provider and were not determined by assay-based typing. Study-wide findings and limitations: How much clinical and demographic metadata was included differed by source and by participant, and the metadata was provided uncurated.

As concerns this clone: Its antigen is unknown. No base qualities exist here, and no much larger clone lies one base off it.

CDR1 and CDR2 were assigned from the germline V gene (reference sequence) as SGHAT and FQDESV. Trimming takes 3 bases from V and 6 bases from J, and the germline ends sit 20 bases apart. From its cysteine to its phenylalanine, the CDR3 spans 16 amino acids. Only the CDR3 region is kept as DNA, spanning 48 bases read in frame from base 1. One collaborating source in Seattle enrolled patients while the patients were actively infected and followed the patients over time throughout the course of disease. Collaborating institutions collected whole blood in K2EDTA tubes following their own protocols. For TCRbeta analysis, collaborator samples were shipped as frozen whole blood, as isolated PBMCs, or as DNA extracted from either sample type. TCRbeta CDR3 regions were amplified from genomic DNA by means of the immunoSEQ Assay, a bias-controlled multiplex PCR. Processing in the source paper ran as follows. Within the assay, amplification of reference gene primers was used to estimate how many nucleated cells each sample contained. To quantify the absolute abundance of each unique TCRbeta CDR3 rearrangement, sequence reads were collapsed and filtered. For each sample, productive Simpson clonality was calculated as the square root of Simpson's diversity index over productive rearrangements. As stored in TCRdb, this immuneACCESS dataset retains in-frame rearrangements with V and J assigned. A fraction of the clones does not appear; measured against another copy, unresolved V genes explain less than half of the discrepancy, and the remainder lacks a known reason. The D gene and trimming were derived from the DNA, and the V and J assignments and clone size from that table. Present in this sample are about 240,000 clones, more than 85% of which were seen just once. Roughly 10% of the sample comes from the top ten.

The chain uses TRBV11-1 and TRBJ1-1; TRBD1 might be the D gene, on 6 matching bases. This clonotype originated in a woman aged 45-65 years with COVID-19, enrolled during active disease. The sequenced sample was peripheral blood. CDR3 region: CASSFRTGPVGAEAFF. The bases read TGTGCCAGCAGCTTCCGTACAGGGCCCGTGGGCGCTGAAGCTTTCTTT.